Listed below are T cell receptor beta chains from one sample, sequenced in a study of regulatory T cells in long-lasting Graves disease. A single record per CDR3 protein comes from TCRdb applying MiXCR to the multiplex PCR reads. The sample has 680,000 or so distinct CDR3 sequences; around 15% are singletons. The sample was also reused in another study, on T cells in Graves' hyperthyroidism and ophthalmopathy.

The input for sequencing was peripheral blood mononuclear cells (PBMCs), taken at new diagnosis, from a patient treated with antithyroid drugs. The receptors stem from a woman in her twenties or thirties with Graves disease. Each CDR3 is given with its conserved first and last residue. D genes are given only for firm matches.

v_gene: TRBV12-3/TRBV12-4
d_gene: NA
CDR3aa: CASTKVFYEQYF

v_gene: TRBV5-1
d_gene: NA
CDR3aa: CASSGFEETQYF

v_gene: TRBV15
d_gene: TRBD1
CDR3aa: CATSGGTGSNQPQHF

v_gene: TRBV3-1
d_gene: NA
CDR3aa: CASSLTRLATQYF

v_gene: TRBV12-3/TRBV12-4
d_gene: TRBD2
CDR3aa: CASTRGLAGELFF

v_gene: TRBV10-3
d_gene: NA
CDR3aa: CASSASVWPNEQFF

v_gene: TRBV6-1
d_gene: NA
CDR3aa: CASRPTQNTEAFF

v_gene: TRBV28
d_gene: TRBD2
CDR3aa: CASKTSGTTSTDTQYF

v_gene: TRBV7-9
d_gene: NA
CDR3aa: CASSFWTANSPLHF

v_gene: TRBV6-9
d_gene: NA
CDR3aa: CASSYSSQGRWETQYF

v_gene: TRBV6-5
d_gene: NA
CDR3aa: CASSYIRGDYEQYF

v_gene: TRBV7-2
d_gene: TRBD2
CDR3aa: CASSAPLTSVAEQFF

v_gene: TRBV12-3/TRBV12-4
d_gene: NA
CDR3aa: CASTDPSSGNTIYF

v_gene: TRBV15
d_gene: TRBD1
CDR3aa: CATSGPQGAVYNEQFF

v_gene: TRBV7-9
d_gene: NA
CDR3aa: CASSLGGDKKKTQYF

v_gene: TRBV12-3/TRBV12-4
d_gene: TRBD1
CDR3aa: CASSFKGRGTGKLFF

v_gene: TRBV5-5
d_gene: NA
CDR3aa: CASSLSSSSAETQYF

v_gene: TRBV12-3/TRBV12-4
d_gene: NA
CDR3aa: CASSPPAGNTIYF

v_gene: TRBV28
d_gene: NA
CDR3aa: CASSLMGRGATNEKLFF

v_gene: TRBV27
d_gene: NA
CDR3aa: CASSVLDQGKAGYTF

v_gene: TRBV15
d_gene: TRBD2
CDR3aa: CATSRLGGSSYEQYF

v_gene: TRBV7-2
d_gene: TRBD1
CDR3aa: CASSGGGQGARETQYF

v_gene: TRBV28
d_gene: NA
CDR3aa: CASSFHGISTEAFF

v_gene: TRBV7-2
d_gene: TRBD1
CDR3aa: CASSRAWQGDQPQHF

v_gene: TRBV7-9
d_gene: TRBD2
CDR3aa: CASSFSGIPQYF

v_gene: TRBV2
d_gene: NA
CDR3aa: CASRVWQGETDTQYF

v_gene: TRBV6-2/TRBV6-3
d_gene: NA
CDR3aa: CASSNFYGYTF

v_gene: TRBV28
d_gene: TRBD1
CDR3aa: CASSFSIDRGNTDTQYF

v_gene: TRBV7-2
d_gene: NA
CDR3aa: CASSPLSTYEQYF

v_gene: TRBV5-5
d_gene: TRBD2
CDR3aa: CASSSGLAGRDTQYF

v_gene: TRBV18
d_gene: NA
CDR3aa: CASSQGPNEQFF

v_gene: TRBV19
d_gene: NA
CDR3aa: CASSIAPGGSYEQYF